These T cell receptor beta chains were read from a single sample in a study of molecular identifiers for immune sequencing clone quantification. TCRdb itself ran the PCR reads through MiXCR, one entry per CDR3 protein. The sample shows under 350,000 distinct CDR3 sequences, over 20% of them seen only once. Material: naive CD8+ T cells from blood, with Jurkat cell RNA spiked in. The receptors shown here come from a human donor in good health. Some libraries in this study had Jurkat cell RNA spiked in. Each CDR3 is given with its conserved first and last residue. A D gene is named only where the DNA matches it firmly. The listing skips clone size in some rows; elsewhere it reads once, few, many or a size class.

clone_size: many
v_call: TRBV2
d_call: -
j_call: TRBJ2-3
cdr3_length: 15
cdr3_nt: TGTGCCAGCAGTGACTTCATTTCAGCACAAGATACGCAGTATTTT
cdr3_aa: CASSDFISAQDTQYF

clone_size: -
v_call: TRBV12-3/TRBV12-4
d_call: -
j_call: TRBJ2-1
cdr3_length: 11
cdr3_nt: TGTGCCAGCAGTTTCCCGGGCGAGCAGTTCTTC
cdr3_aa: CASSFPGEQFF

clone_size: -
v_call: TRBV20-1
d_call: -
j_call: TRBJ2-3
cdr3_length: 15
cdr3_nt: TGCAGTGCTAGAGTATCACTAGCTAGCACAGATACGCAGTATTTT
cdr3_aa: CSARVSLASTDTQYF

clone_size: few
v_call: TRBV28
d_call: TRBD2
j_call: TRBJ2-3
cdr3_length: 16
cdr3_nt: TGTGCCAGCAGTATCTTAGCGGGGAGGGTCACAGATACGCAGTATTTT
cdr3_aa: CASSILAGRVTDTQYF

clone_size: -
v_call: TRBV6-2/TRBV6-3
d_call: -
j_call: TRBJ2-7
cdr3_length: 13
cdr3_nt: TGTGCCAGCAGTTGGACAACAGCGGTAGAGCAGTACTTC
cdr3_aa: CASSWTTAVEQYF

clone_size: -
v_call: TRBV9
d_call: -
j_call: TRBJ2-7
cdr3_length: 13
cdr3_nt: TGTGCCAGCAGCGTAGATCCCTCCTACGAGCAGTACTTC
cdr3_aa: CASSVDPSYEQYF

clone_size: few
v_call: TRBV3-1
d_call: -
j_call: TRBJ2-7
cdr3_length: 18
cdr3_nt: TGTGCCAGCAGCCAAGATCAACGGAAGACCCTTCTTGAGTACGAGCAGTACTTC
cdr3_aa: CASSQDQRKTLLEYEQYF

clone_size: many
v_call: TRBV5-1
d_call: TRBD1
j_call: TRBJ2-3
cdr3_length: 14
cdr3_nt: TGCGCCAGCAGCTTCGGGACAGACACAGATACGCAGTATTTT
cdr3_aa: CASSFGTDTDTQYF

clone_size: -
v_call: TRBV28
d_call: -
j_call: TRBJ2-7
cdr3_length: 18
cdr3_nt: TGTGCCAGCAGTTCGCATCGGGGGCAGATCCTTTTCGCCTACGAGCAGTACTTC
cdr3_aa: CASSSHRGQILFAYEQYF

clone_size: few
v_call: TRBV6-5
d_call: TRBD1
j_call: TRBJ1-5
cdr3_length: 15
cdr3_nt: TGTGCCAGCAGGTTCCGGACAGGGGGCAGAGAGCCCCAGCATTTT
cdr3_aa: CASRFRTGGREPQHF

clone_size: many
v_call: TRBV7-9
d_call: TRBD2
j_call: TRBJ2-7
cdr3_length: 14
cdr3_nt: TGTGCCAGCAGCTCAAGCGGGACCCTCTACGAGCAGTACTTC
cdr3_aa: CASSSSGTLYEQYF